This T cell receptor (beta chain) came from a study of glioma-infiltrating T cells. Amplification of TCR alpha and beta CDR3 regions from RNA used iRepertoire nested multiplex PCR. TCRdb used MiXCR to reprocess the multiplex PCR reads, holding one entry per CDR3 protein. The data show about 110,000 distinct CDR3 sequences, with about 25% seen just once and about 30% held by the top ten. The CDR3 is made up of 15 amino acids. The germline CDR1 and CDR2 sequences are SQVTM and ANQGSEA. Trimming pared 4 bases from V and 8 bases from J, leaving 20 bases between. The sequencing input was glioma tissue, nonneoplastic brain tissue, or PBMCs (not recorded which). V usage is TRBV29-1 and J usage is TRBJ1-4; a weak D match, TRBD1 (6 bases). This sequence originates from a human donor with low-grade glioma or glioblastoma, undergoing nonglioma brain surgery, or in good health (not recorded which). DNA of the CDR3: TGCAGCGTTGTAGTGAGCTCGGTTGGGGGCGAAAAACTGTTTTTT. Protein sequence: CSVVVSSVGGEKLFF.